This TCR beta chain was captured by sequencing in a study of CD8+ T cells in alopecia areata. cDNA prepared by RNA extraction and subsequent reverse transcription served as the template for sequencing. TCRdb's copy holds only in-frame clones and misses some; the assay was immunoSEQ multiplex PCR. The top ten clones hold over 0.9% of a sample with 150,000 to 200,000 clones, roughly 66% of them seen once. Described treatment: oral pan-JAK inhibitor, 5-10 mg twice daily. Cell sorting on a FACSAria was used to separate CD4+ and CD8+ T cells from the PBMCs. V was shortened by 4 bases and J by 3 bases, with 18 bases between the two germline ends. The CDR3 extends over 16 amino acids. Per germline, CDR1 SGHRS and CDR2 YFSETQ.

J is TRBJ2-3 and V is TRBV5-1; maybe TRBD1 (5 bases). This clonotype originated in a human donor with alopecia areata. The starting material was CD4+ T cells sorted from blood, obtained at week 24, from a patient treated with tofacitinib. The DNA of the CDR3 is TGCGCCAGCAGCGTAGGAAGGGGCTTGGGTACAGATACGCAGTATTTT. It codes for CASSVGRGLGTDTQYF. The variable domain in full, completed from reference TRBV5-1 and TRBJ2-3, reads KAGVTQTPRYLIKTRGQQVTLSCSPISGHRSVSWYQQTPGQGLQFLFEYFSETQRNKGNFPGRFSGRQFSNSRSEMNVSTLELGDSALYLCASSVGRGLGTDTQYFGPGTRLTVL.